One sample yielded the 26 T cell receptor beta chains listed below, sequenced in a study of shared clonotypes between healthy human individuals. Data came from immunoSEQ multiplex PCR; TCRdb stores just in-frame clones and leaves some out. The table has about 1.1 million clones, roughly 80% seen once. The sequencing input was memory CD4+ T cells from PBMCs. Subset denoted: CD45RA-negative fraction. Source of these receptors: a man between 18 and 29 years old in good health. Some clones in this sample may be carry-over from other donors' samples.

This sequence joins TRBV28 and TRBJ1-1; D remains unclear. In germline, CDR1 is MDHEN, CDR2 SYDVKM. V was pared by 5 bases and J by 5 bases, with 18 bases between. The CDR3 totals 15 residues. The CDR3: CASSQISGVVTEAFF. The CDR3 bases are TGTGCCAGCAGTCAGATATCTGGCGTTGTGACTGAAGCTTTCTTT. Full variable domain (missing parts from reference TRBV28 and TRBJ1-1): DVKVTQSSRYLVKRTGEKVFLECVQDMDHENMFWYRQDPGLGLRLIYFSYDVKMKEKGDIPEGYSVSREKKERFSLILESASTNQTSMYLCASSQISGVVTEAFFGQGTRLTVV.

V usage is TRBV7-2 and J usage is TRBJ2-7; possible D gene TRBD2, 5 bases. Germline CDR1 and CDR2: SGHTA and FQGNSA. The CDR3 is made up of 14 amino acids. V was trimmed by 5 bases and J by 4 bases, leaving 15 bases between them. DNA for the CDR3: TGTGCCAGCAGCGAAGACGGCGGGTGGTACGAGCAGTACTTC. Amino acid sequence: CASSEDGGWYEQYF.

The sample holds many counts of this clone. This chain's CDR3 is CASSLGYTSGSYEQYF. CDR3 DNA sequence: TGTGCCAGCAGCTTAGGTTACACTAGCGGGTCCTACGAGCAGTACTTC. The genes are TRBV7-8 and TRBJ2-7; 9 bases align to TRBD2. Germline CDR1 SGHVS, CDR2 FQNEAQ. V lost 1 base and J lost 1; bases outside the gene matches: 5. This CDR3 region has 16 residues.

The chain has TRBV11-2 and TRBJ1-2, with TRBD1 matching over 8 bases. The CDR3 loop spans 14 amino acids. Germline CDR1 SGHAT, CDR2 FQNNGV. The J segment lost 7 bases and the V segment lost 5 bases, leaving 9 bases of the junction unmatched. In nucleotides, the CDR3 is TGTGCCAGCAGCACGCCCGACAGGGGAGGTGGCTACACCTTC. The encoded protein is CASSTPDRGGGYTF. The full variable domain, rest sourced from reference TRBV11-2 and TRBJ1-2, is EAGVAQSPRYKIIEKRQSVAFWCNPISGHATLYWYQQILGQGPKLLIQFQNNGVVDDSQLPKDRFSAERLKGVDSTLKIQPAKLEDSAVYLCASSTPDRGGGYTFGSGTRLTVV.

The rearrangement joins TRBV7-2 to TRBJ2-2; tentative D call: TRBD2 (5 bases). The germline CDR1 and CDR2 sequences are SGHTA and FQGNSA. Trimming removed 5 bases at V and 4 bases at J, with 17 bases between. The CDR3 totals 16 residues. CDR3 sequence reads: CASSDSADPFTGELFF. The CDR3 nucleotides are TGTGCCAGCAGCGATAGCGCGGACCCATTCACCGGGGAGCTGTTTTTT.

The chain employs TRBV6-5 and TRBJ1-5, with a tentative D call TRBD1 (5 bases). This CDR3 is built from 15 residues. Germline-derived CDR1 and CDR2 are MNHEY and SVGAGI. The V and J ends lost 0 bases and 7 bases respectively, with 13 bases between them. In DNA form, the CDR3 reads TGTGCCAGCAGTTACTCGGTGGACACGTTACAGCCCCAGCATTTT. It translates to CASSYSVDTLQPQHF.

CDR3 nucleotide sequence: TGTGCCAGCAGCGTAATAAGCGGGAGGGCAGGTGAGCAGTTCTTC. It is translated as CASSVISGRAGEQFF. This chain connects TRBV11-2 to TRBJ2-1; 10 positions agree with TRBD2. V gave up 5 bases and J gave up 9 bases; unmatched junction bases: 10. Germline CDR1 reads SGHAT; CDR2 reads FQNNGV. This CDR3 comprises 15 residues.

The chain has TRBV27 and TRBJ2-2; the match to TRBD1 covers 8 bases. This CDR3 region has 15 residues. J was trimmed by 1 base and V by 6 bases; bases with no gene match: 4. Per the germline V gene, CDR1 is MNHEY and CDR2 is SMNVEV (reference sequence). CDR3 sequence reads: CASSATGGNTGELFF. As DNA, the CDR3 is TGTGCCAGCAGCGCCACAGGGGGGAACACCGGGGAGCTGTTTTTT.

J is TRBJ1-1 and V is TRBV18, with 7 bases aligning to TRBD1. This CDR3 spans 12 amino acids. Trimming cost V 3 bases and J 8 bases; bases outside gene matches: 3. Germline loops: CDR1 KGHSH, CDR2 LQKENI. The CDR3 reads CASSPDREEAFF. The CDR3, as DNA: TGTGCCAGCTCACCCGACAGGGAAGAAGCTTTCTTT.

The V and J genes are TRBV2 and TRBJ1-2, with 9 bases that match TRBD1. Germline CDR1 is SNHLY and CDR2 is FYNNEI. This CDR3 has 15 amino acids. V shed 5 bases, J shed 4 bases, and the junction held 8 bases outside the gene matches. The CDR3 bases are TGTGCCAGCAGTTGGGACAGGGAGAAGGGCTATGGCTACACCTTC. Translating it yields CASSWDREKGYGYTF.

There are a few counts of this clone. The genes are TRBV10-2 and TRBJ2-3, with 9 bases fitting TRBD2. Trimming at V came to 6 bases and at J to 1 base, leaving 8 bases not matched to a gene. In germline, CDR1 is WSHSY, CDR2 SAAADI. The CDR3 is 16 amino acids. Here the CDR3 reads CASRDQRLAGTDTQYF. The DNA of the CDR3 is TGCGCCAGCAGGGATCAACGACTAGCGGGCACAGATACGCAGTATTTT.

This clone was detected only a few times. V gene TRBV5-1 combines with J gene TRBJ2-3; D may be TRBD1 (6 bases). From germline, CDR1 is SGHRS and CDR2 YFSETQ. The V end was cut by 4 bases, the J end by 5 bases, with 14 bases between. The CDR3 has 14 residues. In DNA form, the CDR3 reads TGCGCCAGCAGCCAACAGGGTCCGGGAGATACGCAGTATTTT. As protein: CASSQQGPGDTQYF.

This rearrangement joins TRBV10-2 to TRBJ2-5, with D perhaps given as TRBD1 or TRBD2 (5 bases each). The J call may be faulty, since TRBJ2-7 better matches the DNA end. Germline V gene sequence: CDR1 WSHSY, CDR2 SAAADI. The CDR3 consists of 14 residues. CDR3 protein: CASRKGPGNYEQYF. The CDR3 DNA is TGCGCCAGCAGGAAGGGGCCGGGGAACTACGAGCAGTACTTC.

The gene calls are TRBV5-1 and TRBJ2-1; TRBD1 matches at 7 bases. Trimming at V came to 0 bases and at J to 4 bases, leaving 7 bases not matched to a gene. Germline V gene data show CDR1 as SGHRS and CDR2 as YFSETQ. The CDR3 length is 16 residues. For the CDR3, the DNA is TGCGCCAGCAGCTTGGCTCCCGGGACAGAGTACAATGAGCAGTTCTTC. Protein: CASSLAPGTEYNEQFF.

The V call is TRBV2, the J call TRBJ1-2; D is undetermined. V lost 5 bases, J lost 8 bases, and 18 bases lay in between. The germline V gene encodes CDR1 SNHLY and CDR2 FYNNEI. The CDR3 totals 14 residues. CDR3 bases: TGTGCCAGCAGTTCTTCTGGGCCTAGGGAAGGCTACACCTTC. Translating gives CASSSSGPREGYTF.

Notes on this clone: At one boundary the junction diverges from the germline segment, which might be a read error. The chain is built from TRBV9 and TRBJ2-3; D is uncertain. There are 13 residues in the CDR3. Germline-derived CDR1 and CDR2 are SGDLS and YYNGEE. CDR3 amino acids: CASSVSSRDAQYF. Here the CDR3 DNA reads TGTGCCAGCAGCGTATCATCGAGAGATGCGCAGTATTTT.

As for this clone: Other DNA sequences in the same sample also yield this CDR3. This chain connects TRBV4-2 to TRBJ2-2; TRBD1 aligns across 10 bases. Germline trimming cut 4 bases from V and 2 bases from J; bases unmatched to any gene: 1. Germline CDR1 is LGHNA and CDR2 is YNFKEQ. The CDR3 consists of 15 residues. The CDR3 region has the DNA TGTGCCAGCAGCCGGGACAGGGGTAACACCGGGGAGCTGTTTTTT. It is translated as CASSRDRGNTGELFF.

The chain employs TRBV28 and TRBJ1-1, with TRBD1 matching 7 bases. J was trimmed by 5 bases and V by 5 bases; bases with no gene match: 8. CDR3 length equals 14 residues. CDR1 is MDHEN, CDR2 SYDVKM, per germline. CDR3 residues: CASSLRGSRTEAFF. As DNA, the CDR3 is TGTGCCAGCAGTCTCAGGGGGAGTCGGACTGAAGCTTTCTTT.

This clone was detected a few times. The chain has TRBV5-1 and TRBJ2-5; maybe TRBD2 (6 bases). Germline lookup yields CDR1 SGHRS and CDR2 YFSETQ. The CDR3 has 16 residues. Trimming took 0 bases from V and 2 from J, leaving 14 bases between them. In DNA, the CDR3 is TGCGCCAGCAGCTTGGGACTAGGAAACGCTCAAGAGACCCAGTACTTC. It is translated as CASSLGLGNAQETQYF.

This clone turned up a few times. The V call is TRBV6-1, the J call TRBJ1-5; TRBD1 agrees at 9 bases. The CDR3 spans 15 residues. Germline loops: CDR1 MNHNS, CDR2 SASEGT. The V and J ends lost 7 bases and 4 bases, in that order; junction bases with no gene match: 8. Here the CDR3 reads CASTTGGASNQPQHF. CDR3 nucleotides: TGTGCCAGCACCACAGGGGGCGCGTCGAATCAGCCCCAGCATTTT.

The count of this clone is one. Given a much more abundant clone one base away, this may be a read error. The final CDR3 position lacks the conserved phenylalanine or tryptophan, pointing to a likely read error. This chain joins TRBV4-2 and TRBJ1-5; possibly TRBD1 for D (5 bases). CDR3 size: 16 residues. Trimming pared 3 bases from V and 0 bases from J, leaving 12 bases between. Germline CDR1 LGHNA, CDR2 YNFKEQ. The CDR3: CASSQDGGYSNQPQHL. Written as DNA, the CDR3 is TGTGCCAGCAGCCAGGACGGGGGGTATAGCAATCAGCCCCAGCATCTT.

In its sample, this clone was seen once. The rearrangement links TRBV30 to TRBJ1-6; TRBD1 matches at 8 bases. J was trimmed by 9 bases and V by 5 bases; bases with no gene match: 0. This CDR3 region has 11 residues. Germline V lookup: CDR1 GTSNPN, CDR2 SVGIG (reference sequence). The CDR3 here is CAWQGASPLHF. In DNA form, the CDR3 reads TGTGCCTGGCAGGGGGCTTCACCCCTCCACTTT.

The gene calls are TRBV5-5 and TRBJ2-1; the D is unclear. The CDR3 loop spans 15 amino acids. The germline V gene has CDR1 SGHKS and CDR2 YYEKEE (reference sequence). V lost 0 bases, J lost 0 bases, and 7 bases lay in between. This CDR3 is CASSLVRSSYNEQFF. The DNA of the CDR3 is TGTGCCAGCAGCTTGGTCCGGAGCTCCTACAATGAGCAGTTCTTC. The variable domain in full, completed from reference TRBV5-5 and TRBJ2-1, reads DAGVTQSPTHLIKTRGQQVTLRCSPISGHKSVSWYQQVLGQGPQFIFQYYEKEERGRGNFPDRFSARQFPNYSSELNVNALLLGDSALYLCASSLVRSSYNEQFFGPGTRLTVL.

This clone showed up just a few times. The CDR3 protein is CAWSATSNRAFF. CDR3 nucleotides: TGTGCCTGGAGTGCCACGTCAAACCGGGCTTTCTTT. This chain connects TRBV30 to TRBJ1-1; D gene uncertain. V dropped 1 base and J dropped 11 bases, with 14 bases sitting between them. Germline values: CDR1 GTSNPN, CDR2 SVGIG (reference sequence). The length of the CDR3 is 12 residues.

As DNA, the CDR3 is TGTGCCTGGAGTCCGAGGGGGACAGGGGGGAATGAGCAGTTCTTC. Protein: CAWSPRGTGGNEQFF. The J gene is TRBJ2-1, the V gene TRBV30; 11 bases match TRBD1. Germline trimming cut 2 bases from V and 7 bases from J; bases unmatched to any gene: 7. Germline V gives CDR1 GTSNPN, CDR2 SVGIG (reference sequence). The CDR3 length is 15 residues.

The genes are TRBV5-4 and TRBJ1-2; TRBD1 aligns across 8 bases. In germline, CDR1 is SGHNT, CDR2 YYREEE (reference sequence). This CDR3 is 13 amino acids long. V was clipped by 4 bases and J by 2 bases; unmatched bases: 1. The CDR3 DNA follows: TGTGCCAGCAGCCGGGACAGGAACTATGGCTACACCTTC. Translated: CASSRDRNYGYTF.